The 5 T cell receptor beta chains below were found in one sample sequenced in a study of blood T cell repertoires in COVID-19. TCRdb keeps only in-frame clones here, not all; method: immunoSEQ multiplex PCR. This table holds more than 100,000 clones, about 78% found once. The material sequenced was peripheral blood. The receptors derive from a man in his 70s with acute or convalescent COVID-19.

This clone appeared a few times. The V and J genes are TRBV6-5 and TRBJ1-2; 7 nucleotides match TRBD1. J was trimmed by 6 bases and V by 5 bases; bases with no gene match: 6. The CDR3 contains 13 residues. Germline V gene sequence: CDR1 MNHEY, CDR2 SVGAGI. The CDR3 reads CASSPGTVNGYTF. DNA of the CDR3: TGTGCCAGCAGTCCCGGGACAGTGAATGGCTACACCTTC.

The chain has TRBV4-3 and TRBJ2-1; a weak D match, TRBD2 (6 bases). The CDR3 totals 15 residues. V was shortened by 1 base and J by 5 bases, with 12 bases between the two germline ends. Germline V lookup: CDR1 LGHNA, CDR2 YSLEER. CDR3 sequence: CASSQGGGDHNEQFF. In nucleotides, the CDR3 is TGCGCCAGCAGCCAAGGAGGAGGGGATCACAATGAGCAGTTCTTC.

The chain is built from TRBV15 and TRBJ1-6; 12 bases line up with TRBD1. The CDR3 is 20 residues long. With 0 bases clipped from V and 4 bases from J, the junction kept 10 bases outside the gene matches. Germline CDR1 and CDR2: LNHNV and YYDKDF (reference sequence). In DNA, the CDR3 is TGTGCCACCAGCAGAGATCGGGGGACAGGGGGCATGGGGTATAATTCACCCCTCCACTTT. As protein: CATSRDRGTGGMGYNSPLHF.

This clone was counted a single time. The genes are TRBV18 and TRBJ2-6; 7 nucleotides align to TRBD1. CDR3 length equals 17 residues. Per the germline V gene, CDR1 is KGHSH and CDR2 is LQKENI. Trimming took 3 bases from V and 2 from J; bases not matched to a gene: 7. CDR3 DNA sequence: TGTGCCAGCTCACCGTCAGGGGGAAGGACTGGGGCCAACGTCCTGACTTTC. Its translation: CASSPSGGRTGANVLTF.

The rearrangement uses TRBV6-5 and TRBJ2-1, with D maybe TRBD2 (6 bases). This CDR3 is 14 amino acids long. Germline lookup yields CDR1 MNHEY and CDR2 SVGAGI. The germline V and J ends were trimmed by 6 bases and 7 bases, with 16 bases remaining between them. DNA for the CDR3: TGTGCCAGCAGCCGGGGGTCCAATGCTAATGAGCAGTTCTTC. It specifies CASSRGSNANEQFF.